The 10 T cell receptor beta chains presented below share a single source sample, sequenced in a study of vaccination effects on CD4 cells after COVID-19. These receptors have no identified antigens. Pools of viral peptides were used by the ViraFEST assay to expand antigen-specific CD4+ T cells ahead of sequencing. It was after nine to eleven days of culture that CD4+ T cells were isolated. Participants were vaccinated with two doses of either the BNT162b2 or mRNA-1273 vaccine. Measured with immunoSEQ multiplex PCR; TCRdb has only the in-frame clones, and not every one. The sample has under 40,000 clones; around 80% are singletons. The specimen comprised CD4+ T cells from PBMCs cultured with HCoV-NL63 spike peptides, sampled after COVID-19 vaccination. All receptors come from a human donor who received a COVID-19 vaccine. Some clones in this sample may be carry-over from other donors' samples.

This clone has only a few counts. The CDR3 region has the DNA TGTGCCAGTAGTATCCAGTCTAATCAGCCCCAGCATTTT. It specifies CASSIQSNQPQHF. This chain uses TRBV19 with TRBJ1-5; no definite D call. V was shortened by 3 bases and J by 4 bases, with 7 bases between the two germline ends. CDR1 is LNHDA, CDR2 SQIVND, per germline (reference sequence). The CDR3 is 13 residues long.

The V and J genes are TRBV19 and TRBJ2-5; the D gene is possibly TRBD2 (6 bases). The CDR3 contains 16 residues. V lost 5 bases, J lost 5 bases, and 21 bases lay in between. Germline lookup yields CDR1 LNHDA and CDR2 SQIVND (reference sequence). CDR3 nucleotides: TGTGCCAGTAGTCCCTACGGACTCGCACGGGGGGAGACCCAGTACTTC. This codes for CASSPYGLARGETQYF. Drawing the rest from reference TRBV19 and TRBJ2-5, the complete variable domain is DGGITQSPKYLFRKEGQNVTLSCEQNLNHDAMYWYRQDPGQGLRLIYYSQIVNDFQKGDIAEGYSVSREKKESFPLTVTSAQKNPTAFYLCASSPYGLARGETQYFGPGTRLLVL.

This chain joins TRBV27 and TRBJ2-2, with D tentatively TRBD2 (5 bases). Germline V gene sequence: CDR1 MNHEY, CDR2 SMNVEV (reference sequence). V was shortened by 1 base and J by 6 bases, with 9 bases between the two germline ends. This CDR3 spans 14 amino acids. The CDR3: CASSLFRGAGELFF. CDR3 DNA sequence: TGTGCCAGCAGTTTATTCCGGGGAGCCGGGGAGCTGTTTTTT.

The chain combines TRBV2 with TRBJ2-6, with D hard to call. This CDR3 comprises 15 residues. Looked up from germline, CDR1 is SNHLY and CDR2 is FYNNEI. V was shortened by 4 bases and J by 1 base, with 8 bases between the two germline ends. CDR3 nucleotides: TGTGCCAGCAGTGGTGCCCGGTCTGGGGCCAACGTCCTGACTTTC. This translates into CASSGARSGANVLTF.

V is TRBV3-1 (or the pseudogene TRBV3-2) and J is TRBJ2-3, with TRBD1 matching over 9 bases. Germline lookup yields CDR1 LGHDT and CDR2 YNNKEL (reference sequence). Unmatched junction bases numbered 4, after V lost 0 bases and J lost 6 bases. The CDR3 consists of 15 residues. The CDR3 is CASSQDVQGADTQYF. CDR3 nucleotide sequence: TGTGCCAGCAGCCAAGATGTACAGGGGGCGGATACGCAGTATTTT.

The CDR3 DNA follows: TGTGCCAGCTATTCACTGAACACTGAAGCTTTCTTT. This encodes CASYSLNTEAFF. The chain links TRBV6-5 to TRBJ1-1; D call uncertain. The CDR3 length is 12 residues. V lost 8 bases, J lost 0 bases, and 7 bases lay in between. Germline CDR1 is MNHEY and CDR2 is SVGAGI.

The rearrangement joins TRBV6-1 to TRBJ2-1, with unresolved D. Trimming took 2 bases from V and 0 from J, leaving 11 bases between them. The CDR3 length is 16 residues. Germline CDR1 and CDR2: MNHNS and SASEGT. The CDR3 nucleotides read TGTGCCAGCAGTGAAAACGCGGCCAACTCCTACAATGAGCAGTTCTTC. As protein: CASSENAANSYNEQFF.

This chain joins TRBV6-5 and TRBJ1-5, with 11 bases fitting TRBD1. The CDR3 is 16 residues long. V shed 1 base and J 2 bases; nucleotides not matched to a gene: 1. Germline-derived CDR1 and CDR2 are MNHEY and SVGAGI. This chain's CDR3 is CASSYLGQGGNQPQHF. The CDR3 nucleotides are TGTGCCAGCAGTTACTTGGGACAGGGGGGCAATCAGCCCCAGCATTTT.

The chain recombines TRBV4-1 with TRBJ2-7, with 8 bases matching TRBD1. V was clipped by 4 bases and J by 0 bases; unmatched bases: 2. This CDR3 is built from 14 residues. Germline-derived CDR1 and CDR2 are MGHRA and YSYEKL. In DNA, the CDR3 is TGCGCCAGCAGCCGAGGACAGGGCTCCTACGAGCAGTACGTC. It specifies CASSRGQGSYEQYV.

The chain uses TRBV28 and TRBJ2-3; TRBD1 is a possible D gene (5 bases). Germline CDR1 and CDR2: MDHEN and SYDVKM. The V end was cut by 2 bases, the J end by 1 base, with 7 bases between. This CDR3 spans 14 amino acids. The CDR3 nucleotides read TGTGCCAGCAGTTTACTACAGGGCACAGATACGCAGTATTTT. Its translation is CASSLLQGTDTQYF.